The clone carrying this T cell receptor beta chain was seen a few times. Its antigen remains unknown. The use of a sample-barcoded 5' primer and a J-beta primer mix characterized a second PCR of roughly 7 to 11 cycles. The template-switch adaptor was a 5' adaptor with 12 random nucleotides. It tagged each cDNA molecule. In TCRdb, the 5' RACE reads were re-called with MiXCR into one record per CDR3 protein. The table has fewer than 2 million distinct CDR3 sequences, roughly 43% seen once. The record originates from a study of blood T cells in healthy people across ages. Study results and limitations: Roughly linear declines in TCR beta diversity per million T cells occurred with age.

The authors isolated at least 6.5 million PBMCs per sample. This CDR3 has 17 residues. The germline V and J ends were trimmed by 4 bases and 2 bases, with 18 bases remaining between them. In germline, CDR1 is SGHVS, CDR2 FNYEAQ. The sequence was obtained from a human donor in good health. The V gene is TRBV7-6, the J gene TRBJ2-1, with D unclear. The sequenced material came from blood. The CDR3 protein is CASSSSPDPYTYNEQFF. CDR3 nucleotide sequence: TGTGCCAGCAGCTCCTCTCCCGACCCATACACCTACAATGAGCAGTTCTTC.